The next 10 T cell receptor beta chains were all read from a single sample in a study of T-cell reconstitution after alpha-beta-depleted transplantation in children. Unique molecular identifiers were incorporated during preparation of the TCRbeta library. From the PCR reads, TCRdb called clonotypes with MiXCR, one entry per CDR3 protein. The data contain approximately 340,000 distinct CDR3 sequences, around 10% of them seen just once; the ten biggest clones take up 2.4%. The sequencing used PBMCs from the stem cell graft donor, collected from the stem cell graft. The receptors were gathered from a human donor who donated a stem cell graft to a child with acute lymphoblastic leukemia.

The CDR3 sequence: CASSSIAGGHGTYNEQFF. CDR3 in DNA: TGTGCCAGCAGCTCGATAGCGGGAGGGCACGGCACCTACAATGAGCAGTTCTTC. The genes are TRBV11-1 and TRBJ2-1, with 11 nucleotides matching TRBD2. The V and J ends lost 4 bases and 2 bases, in that order; junction bases with no gene match: 10. CDR3 length: 18 amino acids. Germline-derived CDR1 and CDR2 are SGHAT and FQDESV (reference sequence).

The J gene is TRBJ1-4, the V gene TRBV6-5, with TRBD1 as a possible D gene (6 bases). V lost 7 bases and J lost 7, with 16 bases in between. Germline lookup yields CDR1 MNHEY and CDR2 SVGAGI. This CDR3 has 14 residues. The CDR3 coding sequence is TGTGCCAGCATCCATTACAGGGCGGCTGAAAAACTGTTTTTT. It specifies CASIHYRAAEKLFF.

The DNA of the CDR3 is TGTGCCAGCAGTTTAATGGGGTGGGGAAGAAATGAAAAACTGTTTTTT. Translating it yields CASSLMGWGRNEKLFF. J is TRBJ1-4 and V is TRBV12-3 or TRBV12-4; D is unclear. The CDR3 runs 16 residues. V lost 2 bases and J lost 5, with 15 bases in between.

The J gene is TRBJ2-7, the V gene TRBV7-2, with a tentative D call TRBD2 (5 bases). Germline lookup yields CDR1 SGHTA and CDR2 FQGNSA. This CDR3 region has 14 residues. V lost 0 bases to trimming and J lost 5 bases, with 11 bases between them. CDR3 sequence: CASSLAGVSNEQYF. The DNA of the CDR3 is TGTGCCAGCAGCTTAGCGGGAGTTTCCAACGAGCAGTACTTC.

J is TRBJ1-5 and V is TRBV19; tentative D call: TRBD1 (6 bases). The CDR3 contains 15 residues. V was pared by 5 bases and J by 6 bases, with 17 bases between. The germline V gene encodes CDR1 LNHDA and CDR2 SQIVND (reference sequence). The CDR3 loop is CASSRKRTAGQPQHF. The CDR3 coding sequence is TGTGCCAGTAGTCGCAAGCGGACAGCAGGTCAGCCCCAGCATTTT.

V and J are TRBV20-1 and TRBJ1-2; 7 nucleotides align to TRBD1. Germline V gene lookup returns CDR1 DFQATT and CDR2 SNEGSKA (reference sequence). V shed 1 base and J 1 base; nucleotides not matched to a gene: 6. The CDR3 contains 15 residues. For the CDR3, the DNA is TGCAGTGCTAGAGCGGGACAGACGCTTAACTATGGCTACACCTTC. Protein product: CSARAGQTLNYGYTF.

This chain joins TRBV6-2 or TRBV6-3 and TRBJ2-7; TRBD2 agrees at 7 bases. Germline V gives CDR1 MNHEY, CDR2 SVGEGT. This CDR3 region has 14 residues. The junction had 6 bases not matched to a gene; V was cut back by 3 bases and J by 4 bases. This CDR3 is CASSYGRAWYEQYF. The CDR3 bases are TGTGCCAGCAGTTATGGGAGGGCCTGGTACGAGCAGTACTTC.

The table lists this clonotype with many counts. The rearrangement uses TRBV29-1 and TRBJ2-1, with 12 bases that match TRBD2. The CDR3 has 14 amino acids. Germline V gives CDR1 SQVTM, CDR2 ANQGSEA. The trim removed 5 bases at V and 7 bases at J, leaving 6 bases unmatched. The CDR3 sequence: CSVSSGRAGNEQFF. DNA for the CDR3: TGCAGCGTTTCTAGCGGGAGGGCCGGTAATGAGCAGTTCTTC.

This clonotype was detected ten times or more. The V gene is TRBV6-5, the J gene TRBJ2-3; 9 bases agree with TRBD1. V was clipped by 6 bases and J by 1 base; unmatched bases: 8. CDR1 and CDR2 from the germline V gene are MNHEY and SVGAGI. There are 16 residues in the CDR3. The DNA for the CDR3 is TGTGCCAGCAGCACTCGACAGGGGGTGGGCACAGATACGCAGTATTTT. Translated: CASSTRQGVGTDTQYF.

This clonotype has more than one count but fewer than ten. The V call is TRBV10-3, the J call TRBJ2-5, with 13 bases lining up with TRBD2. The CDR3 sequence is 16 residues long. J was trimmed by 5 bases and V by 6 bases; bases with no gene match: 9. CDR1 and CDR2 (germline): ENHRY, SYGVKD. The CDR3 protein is CAISPGLAGARETQYF. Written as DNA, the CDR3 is TGTGCCATCAGCCCCGGACTAGCGGGAGCGAGGGAGACCCAGTACTTC.